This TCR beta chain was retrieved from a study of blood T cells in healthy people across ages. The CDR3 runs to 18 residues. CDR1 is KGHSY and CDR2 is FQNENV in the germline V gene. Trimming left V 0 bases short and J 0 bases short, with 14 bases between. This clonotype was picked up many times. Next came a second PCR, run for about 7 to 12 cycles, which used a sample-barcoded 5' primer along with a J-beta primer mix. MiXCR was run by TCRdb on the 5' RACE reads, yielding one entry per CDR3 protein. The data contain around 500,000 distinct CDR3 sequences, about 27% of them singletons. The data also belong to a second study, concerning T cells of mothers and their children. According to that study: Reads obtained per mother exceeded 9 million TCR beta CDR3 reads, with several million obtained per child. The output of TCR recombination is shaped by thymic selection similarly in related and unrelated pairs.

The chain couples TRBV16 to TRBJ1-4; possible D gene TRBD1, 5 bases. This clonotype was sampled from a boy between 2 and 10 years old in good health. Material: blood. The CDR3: CASSQSSGGLATNEKLFF. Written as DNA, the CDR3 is TGTGCCAGCAGCCAATCGAGTGGGGGACTTGCAACTAATGAAAAACTGTTTTTT.